This entry lists 10 T cell receptor beta chains sequenced from one sample in a study of identical twins. Each CDR3 protein is one row after TCRdb ran MiXCR on the 5' RACE reads. Found here are about 530,000 distinct CDR3 sequences, approximately 14% of them singletons; the top ten hold roughly 0.46%. This sample was also put to use in a study of yellow fever vaccine responses in identical twins.

The sequenced sample consisted of CD4+ T cells sorted from blood. The receptors come from a woman between 18 and 30 years old in good health.

This clonotype has at least ten counts. The V call is TRBV5-1, the J call TRBJ2-1; 9 bases match TRBD2. Germline-derived CDR1 and CDR2 are SGHRS and YFSETQ. V was clipped by 0 bases and J by 6 bases; unmatched bases: 7. There are 16 residues in the CDR3. The CDR3 loop reads CASSLATSGYGNEQFF. In DNA, the CDR3 is TGCGCCAGCAGCTTGGCTACTAGCGGGTATGGCAATGAGCAGTTCTTC.

The chain has TRBV6-5 and TRBJ1-2; D uncertain. Germline-derived CDR1 and CDR2 are MNHEY and SVGAGI. CDR3 length: 11 amino acids. Trimming cost V 7 bases and J 4 bases, with 7 bases left between them. CDR3 protein: CASIGSYGYTF. CDR3 DNA sequence: TGTGCCAGCATCGGGAGCTATGGCTACACCTTC.

This clonotype was seen ten or more times. CDR3 nucleotide sequence: TGTGCCAGCTATAACAGGGGGCGGATTTATAACTATGGCTACACCTTC. As protein: CASYNRGRIYNYGYTF. The chain links TRBV12-3 or TRBV12-4 to TRBJ1-2; 9 bases are shared with TRBD1. After removal of 8 bases from V and 1 base from J, the junction contained 11 bases not matched to a gene. The CDR3 is 16 residues long.

This clonotype appeared a few times. The chain combines TRBV20-1 with TRBJ2-1; 8 positions match TRBD2. The V segment lost 6 bases and the J segment 9 bases; nucleotides outside the gene matches: 10. CDR1 DFQATT and CDR2 SNEGSKA come from the germline V gene (reference sequence). The CDR3 is made up of 13 amino acids. The CDR3 nucleotides read TGCAGTGCCTCCGGGACTAGTTTTCCTGAGCAGTTCTTC. Translating gives CSASGTSFPEQFF.

V usage is TRBV10-3 and J usage is TRBJ1-2; no definite D call. Per the germline V gene, CDR1 is ENHRY and CDR2 is SYGVKD. Trimming removed 0 bases at V and 8 bases at J, with 10 bases between. The CDR3 consists of 13 residues. For the CDR3, the DNA is TGTGCCATCAGTGAGTCCGAGGGTATCGGCTACACCTTC. As protein: CAISESEGIGYTF.

This sequence joins TRBV10-2 and TRBJ2-5, with a weak D call TRBD2 (6 bases). This CDR3 is 14 amino acids long. Germline CDR1 and CDR2: WSHSY and SAAADI. The germline V and J ends were trimmed by 4 bases and 2 bases, with 11 bases remaining between them. The CDR3 coding sequence is TGCGCCAGCAGTGGGTTGGAGGGTCAAGAGACCCAGTACTTC. Protein sequence: CASSGLEGQETQYF.

This chain links TRBV6-6 with TRBJ2-3, with a possible D match to TRBD2 (5 bases). The CDR3 is 13 residues long. V was shortened by 4 bases and J by 2 bases, with 7 bases between the two germline ends. Per germline, CDR1 MNHNY and CDR2 SVGAGI (reference sequence). In nucleotides, the CDR3 is TGTGCCAGCAGTTTCGGGGACACAGATACGCAGTATTTT. Translated, it gives CASSFGDTDTQYF.

J is TRBJ2-7 and V is TRBV7-2; possible D gene TRBD1, 6 bases. This CDR3 comprises 14 residues. With 4 bases removed from V and 2 bases from J, the gap between germline ends came to 12 bases. In germline, CDR1 is SGHTA, CDR2 FQGNSA. CDR3: CASSSGTLTYEQYF. The CDR3 region has the DNA TGTGCCAGCAGCTCCGGGACACTAACCTACGAGCAGTACTTC.

This clonotype was recorded at least ten times. J is TRBJ2-5 and V is TRBV28, with TRBD1 as a possible D gene (6 bases). The CDR3 has 14 amino acids. V gave up 5 bases and J gave up 2 bases, with 12 bases separating them. CDR1 and CDR2 from the germline V gene are MDHEN and SYDVKM. The CDR3, as DNA: TGTGCCAGCAGTCCGGGACAACAACAAGAGACCCAGTACTTC. It codes for CASSPGQQQETQYF.

This clonotype was counted a few times. The conserved phenylalanine or tryptophan normally closing the CDR3 is absent here, so this likely arose from a read error. The DNA is left out, because the CDR3 cannot be placed on it with certainty; the CDR3 is given as TCRdb lists it. This rearrangement joins TRBV20-1 to TRBJ2-7; the table gives TRBD2 as D, unverified against the DNA. Ends included, the CDR3 has 12 residues. CDR1 is DFQATT, CDR2 SNEGSKA, per germline (reference sequence). The chain's CDR3 is CSATGTSGPSRL.